Sequencing of this T cell receptor beta chain was carried out in a study of memory B cells and T cells in multiple sclerosis. Study conclusions and caveats: Clone-set sizes differed between compartments, so shared clonotype counts needed normalization.

Libraries were prepared by immunoSEQ multiplex PCR; TCRdb keeps only in-frame clonotypes and omits some of them. The table shows some 49,000 clones, with approximately 80% occurring only once. Concerning this clone: As yet, its antigen is unknown.

Separate sequencing covered autoproliferating (CFSE-dim) and non-proliferating (CFSE-high) T cells from stimulus-free culture. Replicate wells were pooled after approximately 7 days of stimulus-free culture of roughly 5x10^7 CFSE-labeled PBMCs. Sequencing input: PBMCs from blood kept in culture. The clonotype originates from a human donor with multiple sclerosis.

In nucleotides, the CDR3 is TGTGCCAGCAGCTTTTTCGCAGGGAGAAACTATGGCTACACCTTC. Its translation is CASSFFAGRNYGYTF. The V gene is TRBV11-2, the J gene TRBJ1-2, with D perhaps TRBD1 (5 bases). The CDR3 consists of 15 residues. Germline V CDR1 and CDR2: SGHAT, FQNNGV. Between the trimmed V and J ends, which lost 3 bases and 2 bases, there was a span of 13 bases.